Each of the 10 T cell receptor beta chains below was sequenced from the same sample in a study of long-term antiretroviral therapy in people with HIV. Version v3.0 of the immunoSEQ assay ran at survey level. Repertoires were generated with immunoSEQ multiplex PCR, while TCRdb's copy carries only in-frame clones and drops some. The table shows roughly 28,000 clones, with roughly four fifths occurring only once. Sequencing was performed on unsorted PBMCs, taken 2.9 years after starting antiretroviral therapy. Receptors originate from a man aged 50-60 years with HIV.

The rearrangement joins TRBV23-1 to TRBJ1-5, with 8 positions matching TRBD1. TRBV23-1 is an open reading frame whose function is uncertain. V gave up 4 bases and J gave up 0 bases; unmatched junction bases: 5. This CDR3 contains 16 residues. DNA for the CDR3: TGCGCCAGCAGTCGCAAACAGGGGGTTAGCAATCAGCCCCAGCATTTT. It codes for CASSRKQGVSNQPQHF.

This chain uses TRBV4-1 with TRBJ1-2; TRBD1 matches 8 bases. The germline CDR1 and CDR2 sequences are MGHRA and YSYEKL. This CDR3 has 17 residues. V shed 3 bases and J 3 bases; nucleotides not matched to a gene: 12. In DNA form, the CDR3 reads TGCGCCAGCAGCCACGTCATAAGAACGGGACAGGACTATGGCTACACCTTC. Its translation is CASSHVIRTGQDYGYTF.

The CDR3 DNA reads TGTGCCAGCAGTTACAGAAGCACAGATACGCAGTATTTT. Its protein product is CASSYRSTDTQYF. The chain combines TRBV6-5 with TRBJ2-3; D remains unclear. The V and J ends lost 2 bases and 0 bases respectively, with 3 bases between them. From germline, CDR1 is MNHEY and CDR2 SVGAGI. This CDR3 spans 13 amino acids.

The chain uses TRBV7-9 and TRBJ2-7, with D uncertain. Germline V gives CDR1 SEHNR, CDR2 FQNEAQ (reference sequence). Trimming removed 2 bases at V and 2 bases at J, with 7 bases between. This CDR3 contains 13 residues. The CDR3 here is CASSLPGPYEQYF. CDR3 nucleotides: TGTGCCAGCAGCTTACCAGGCCCCTACGAGCAGTACTTC. Looking up the rest from reference TRBV7-9 and TRBJ2-7 gives the full variable domain: DTGVSQNPRHKITKRGQNVTFRCDPISEHNRLYWYRQTLGQGPEFLTYFQNEAQLEKSRLLSDRFSAERPKGSFSTLEIQRTEQGDSAMYLCASSLPGPYEQYFGPGTRLTVT.

This clone was recorded only once. The chain employs TRBV27 and TRBJ1-1; D is undetermined. Germline values: CDR1 MNHEY, CDR2 SMNVEV (reference sequence). The CDR3 is 14 amino acids. Trimming cost V 7 bases and J 12 bases, with 24 bases left between them. CDR3 sequence: CASTSLEASRSPFF. CDR3 nucleotides: TGTGCCAGCACTTCCTTGGAGGCCTCAAGGTCCCCTTTCTTT.

The chain links TRBV27 to TRBJ1-6; no definite D call. Germline CDR1 MNHEY, CDR2 SMNVEV (reference sequence). The ends were cut back, 4 bases at V and 0 bases at J, with 10 bases in the middle. This CDR3 has 16 residues. The CDR3 nucleotides read TGTGCCAGCAGTTCTGGACGGAGCTCCTATAATTCACCCCTCCACTTT. Amino acid sequence: CASSSGRSSYNSPLHF.

This clone was seen a handful of times. The rearrangement uses TRBV15 and TRBJ2-7; 8 positions match TRBD2. CDR1 is LNHNV, CDR2 YYDKDF, per germline (reference sequence). The V and J ends lost 10 bases and 4 bases, in that order; junction bases with no gene match: 9. The CDR3 length is 13 residues. Here the CDR3 reads CASSRRGAYEQYF. CDR3 in DNA: TGTGCCAGCTCCCGGCGGGGGGCTTACGAGCAGTACTTC.

The chain uses TRBV19 and TRBJ2-4, with D possibly TRBD1 on 6 matching bases. Trimming left V 2 bases short and J 3 bases short, with 14 bases between. CDR3 length: 16 amino acids. Germline CDR1 and CDR2: LNHDA and SQIVND (reference sequence). This chain's CDR3 is CASSILRDIGKNIQYF. CDR3 coding DNA: TGTGCCAGTAGTATACTCCGGGACATAGGCAAAAACATTCAGTACTTC.

The V call is TRBV7-9, the J call TRBJ2-1; perhaps TRBD2 as D (6 bases). V was shortened by 7 bases and J by 0 bases, with 10 bases between the two germline ends. This CDR3 spans 14 amino acids. Germline loops: CDR1 SEHNR, CDR2 FQNEAQ (reference sequence). The CDR3 nucleotides read TGTGCCAGCACCCCGACTAGCTCCTACAATGAGCAGTTCTTC. It encodes CASTPTSSYNEQFF.

The chain recombines TRBV27 with TRBJ1-2; tentative D call: TRBD1 (5 bases). CDR1 MNHEY and CDR2 SMNVEV come from the germline V gene (reference sequence). With 3 bases removed from V and 5 bases from J, the gap between germline ends came to 10 bases. This CDR3 spans 13 amino acids. In DNA, the CDR3 is TGTGCCAGCAGTTTGGGCAGGGCTTATGGCTACACCTTC. Protein sequence: CASSLGRAYGYTF.